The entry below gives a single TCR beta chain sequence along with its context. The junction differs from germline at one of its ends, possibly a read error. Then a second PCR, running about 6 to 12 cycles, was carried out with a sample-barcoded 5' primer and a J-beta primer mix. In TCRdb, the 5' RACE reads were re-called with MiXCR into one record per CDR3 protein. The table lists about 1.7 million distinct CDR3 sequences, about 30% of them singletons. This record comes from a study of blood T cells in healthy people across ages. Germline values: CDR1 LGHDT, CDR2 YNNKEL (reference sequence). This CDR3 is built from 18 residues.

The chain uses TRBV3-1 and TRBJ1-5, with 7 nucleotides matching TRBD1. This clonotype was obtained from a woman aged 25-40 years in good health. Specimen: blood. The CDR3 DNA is TGTGCCCGCAGCCAAGAATTTCGAGGGGGCAGAGGCAATCAGCCCCAGCATTTT. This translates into CARSQEFRGGRGNQPQHF.